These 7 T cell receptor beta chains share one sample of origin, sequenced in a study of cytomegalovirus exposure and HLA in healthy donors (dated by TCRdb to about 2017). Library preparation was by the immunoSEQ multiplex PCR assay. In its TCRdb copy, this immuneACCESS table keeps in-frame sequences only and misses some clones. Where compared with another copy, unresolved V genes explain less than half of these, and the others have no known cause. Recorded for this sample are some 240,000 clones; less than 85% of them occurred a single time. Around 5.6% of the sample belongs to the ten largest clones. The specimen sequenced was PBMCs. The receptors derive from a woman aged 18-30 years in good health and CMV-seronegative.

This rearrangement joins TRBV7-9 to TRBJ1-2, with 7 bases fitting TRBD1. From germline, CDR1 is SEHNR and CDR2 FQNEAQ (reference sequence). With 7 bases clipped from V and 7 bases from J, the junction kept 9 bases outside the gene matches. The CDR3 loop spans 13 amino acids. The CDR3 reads CASTPPPGGGYTF. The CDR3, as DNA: TGTGCCAGCACCCCACCGCCAGGGGGTGGCTACACCTTC.

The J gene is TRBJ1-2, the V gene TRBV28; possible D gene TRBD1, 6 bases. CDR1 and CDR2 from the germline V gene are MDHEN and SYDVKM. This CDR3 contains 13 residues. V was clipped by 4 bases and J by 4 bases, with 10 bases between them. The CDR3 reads CASSSQGFYGYTF. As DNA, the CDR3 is TGTGCCAGCAGTTCACAGGGTTTCTATGGCTACACCTTC.

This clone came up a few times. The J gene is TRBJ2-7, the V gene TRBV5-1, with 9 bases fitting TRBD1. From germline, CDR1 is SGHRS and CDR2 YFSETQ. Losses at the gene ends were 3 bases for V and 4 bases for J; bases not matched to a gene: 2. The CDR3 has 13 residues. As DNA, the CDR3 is TGCGCCAGCAGCTGGGGGACAGGGTACGAGCAGTACTTC. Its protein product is CASSWGTGYEQYF.

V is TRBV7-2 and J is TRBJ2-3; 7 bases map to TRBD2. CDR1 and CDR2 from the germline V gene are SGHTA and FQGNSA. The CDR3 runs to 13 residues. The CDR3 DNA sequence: TGTGCAAACAGCCCAGGGAGGGAAGATACGCAGTATTTT. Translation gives CANSPGREDTQYF.

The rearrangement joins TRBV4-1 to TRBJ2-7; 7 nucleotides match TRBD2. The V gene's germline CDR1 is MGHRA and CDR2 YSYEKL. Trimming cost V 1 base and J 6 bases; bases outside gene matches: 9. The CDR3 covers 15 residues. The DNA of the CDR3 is TGCGCCAGCAGCCAAGGGGGGGGAATTGGGGCCGAGCAGTACTTC. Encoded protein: CASSQGGGIGAEQYF.

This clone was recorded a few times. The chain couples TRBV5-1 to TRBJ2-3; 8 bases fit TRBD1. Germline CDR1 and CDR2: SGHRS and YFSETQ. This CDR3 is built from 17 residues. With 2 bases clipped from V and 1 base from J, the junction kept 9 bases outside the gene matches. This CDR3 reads CASSLRSQTGGTDTQYF. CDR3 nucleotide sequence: TGCGCCAGCAGCTTACGTTCTCAGACAGGGGGCACAGATACGCAGTATTTT.

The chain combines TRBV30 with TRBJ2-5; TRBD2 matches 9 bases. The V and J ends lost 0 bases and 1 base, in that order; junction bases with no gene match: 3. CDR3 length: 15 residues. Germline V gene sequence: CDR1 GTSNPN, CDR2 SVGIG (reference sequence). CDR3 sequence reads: CAWSVASGTQETQYF. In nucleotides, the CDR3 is TGTGCCTGGAGTGTGGCTAGCGGGACCCAAGAGACCCAGTACTTC. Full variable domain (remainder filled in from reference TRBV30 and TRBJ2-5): SQTIHQWPATLVQPVGSPLSLECTVEGTSNPNLYWYRQAAGRGLQLLFYSVGIGQISSEVPQNLSASRPQDRQFILSSKKLLLSDSGFYLCAWSVASGTQETQYFGPGTRLLVL.